These T cell receptor beta chains were read from a single sample in a study of shared clonotypes between healthy human individuals. Clones were read by immunoSEQ multiplex PCR, and TCRdb kept only the in-frame ones, dropping some. The table shows some 2,400,000 clones, with around 95% occurring only once. Sequenced input: naive CD4+ T cells sorted from blood. The source of these receptors is a man younger than 35 in good health. Both conserved end residues are part of each CDR3. Not every row has a clone size; where given, it reads once, few, many or a size class.

v_call	j_call	clone_size	cdr3_aa
TRBV6-5	TRBJ2-7	NA	CASSYREMGYEQYF
TRBV9	TRBJ2-2	NA	CASSVGVLAGTGELFF
TRBV20-1	TRBJ1-5	once	CSVGGNQPQHF
TRBV19	TRBJ2-7	NA	CASSIRVGTGDEQYF
TRBV18	TRBJ2-7	NA	CASSPVPGLVPYEQYF
TRBV30	TRBJ1-1	NA	CAWSVRVIRTANTEAFF
TRBV11-2	TRBJ2-1	NA	CASSPLAGPNEQFF
TRBV29-1	TRBJ2-5	NA	CSVQGSSGAGETQYF
TRBV27	TRBJ2-1	NA	CASSPGTSGSYEQFF
TRBV4-1	TRBJ2-1	NA	CASSQLPALWKEQFF
TRBV19	TRBJ2-2	NA	CASSIVGPTGELFF
TRBV28	TRBJ2-1	NA	CASIKYNEQFF
TRBV6-1	TRBJ1-4	NA	CASKSGEAEKLFF
TRBV7-9	TRBJ1-3	NA	CASSPRGISSGNTIYF
TRBV18	TRBJ2-7	once	CASSLDRDYEQYF
TRBV5-1	TRBJ2-3	NA	CASSLEVAGGFSSTQYF
TRBV6-5	TRBJ1-2	NA	CASSYQDRGVGGYTF
TRBV30	TRBJ2-7	NA	CAWSFRPSGTLVYEQYF
TRBV5-4	TRBJ2-3	NA	CASSLGTGTSTDTQYF
TRBV7-6	TRBJ1-3	NA	CASSLAPSLSGNTIYF
TRBV29-1	TRBJ2-7	NA	CSVGEAVYEQYF
TRBV2	TRBJ1-5	once	CASSDRGRGQPQHF
TRBV29-1	TRBJ2-3	NA	CSAEGTVSTDTQYF
TRBV6-1	TRBJ2-3	NA	CASSGRQVSSNTDTQYF
TRBV14	TRBJ1-1	once	CASSQMPSEAFF
TRBV21-1	TRBJ1-2	NA	CASSKARGKSGDYGYTF
TRBV6-5	TRBJ2-7	NA	CASSYRSVAPYEQYF
TRBV5-4	TRBJ1-2	NA	CASSIGQSTNYGYTF
TRBV7-2	TRBJ1-1	NA	CASSFQGSSEAFF
TRBV28	TRBJ1-6	once	CASSLVRDNSPLHF
TRBV29-1	TRBJ2-3	once	CSVERDPDTQYF
TRBV5-1	TRBJ1-2	NA	CASSPARDANYGYTF
TRBV10-1	TRBJ1-6	NA	CASSQGRNSPLHF
TRBV30	TRBJ2-2	NA	CALNPGAGSGELFF
TRBV6-5	TRBJ2-2	NA	CASSNRLAGELFF
TRBV7-9	TRBJ1-5	NA	CASSLSNQPQHF
TRBV7-9	TRBJ1-4	NA	CASSLSGTGSIKAEKLFF
TRBV12-5	TRBJ1-1	NA	CASGGRTNTEAFF
TRBV9	TRBJ2-3	once	CASRLGVGTDTQYF
TRBV18	TRBJ1-6	NA	CASSPPYNYNSPLHF
TRBV2	TRBJ2-3	NA	CASNLGLAGGEDTQYF
TRBV5-1	TRBJ2-5	NA	CASSSTGLAGGQETQYF
TRBV9	TRBJ2-1	NA	CASSGTVPRADNEQFF
TRBV9	TRBJ2-7	NA	CARGQSSSYEQYF
TRBV2	TRBJ2-1	NA	CASRGTGGVQFF
TRBV29-1	TRBJ2-1	NA	CSVDPPGLAGGINNEQFF
TRBV30	TRBJ1-1	NA	CAWTPVGFGTEAFF